The subject of this entry is one T cell receptor (beta chain). As yet, its antigen is unknown. Trimming took 3 bases from V and 7 from J, leaving 10 bases between them. Germline CDR1 is SGHRS and CDR2 is YFSETQ. The CDR3 covers 13 residues. The data are from a study of cytomegalovirus exposure and HLA in healthy donors. Whole-study context: Roughly 92 million unique TCRs, all from HLA-typed donors, were included in an early release of the data.

Nominally healthy donors provided the samples, though records likely missed some immune exposures. The PCR used 60 Vbeta and 13 Jbeta primers. Generated by immunoSEQ multiplex PCR, the TCRdb table keeps only in-frame clones and is missing some. The sample consists of 81,000 or so clones, about two thirds of them appearing once. Overall study results and limits: Later analysis demonstrated an association between a missense DCLRE1C variant and TCR beta V- and J-gene trimming. A previous analysis found most TCR beta V segments productive roughly 90% or roughly 30% of the time.

The sequencing sample was made of PBMCs. The rearrangement links TRBV5-1 to TRBJ1-4; D unclear. This sequence originates from a woman in her thirties in good health and CMV-seropositive. DNA of the CDR3: TGCGCCAGCAGCTGGAGCGAGGGTGAAAAACTGTTTTTT. This codes for CASSWSEGEKLFF.